These 26 T cell receptor beta chains originate from one sample sequenced in a study of cytomegalovirus exposure and HLA in healthy donors. The PCR contained 60 Vbeta and 13 Jbeta primers. The method was immunoSEQ multiplex PCR; TCRdb's version includes in-frame clones alone and lacks a portion of them. Of 150,000 to 200,000 clones in the sample, 81% are singletons; the top ten hold about 1.8%. Sequencing was carried out using PBMCs. The receptor source for this set is a man younger than 30 in good health and CMV-seronegative.

The chain couples TRBV6-6 to TRBJ1-5; D uncertain. Between the trimmed V and J ends, which lost 2 bases and 4 bases, there was a span of 6 bases. CDR1 and CDR2 (germline): MNHNY, SVGAGI (reference sequence). There are 13 residues in the CDR3. In nucleotides, the CDR3 is TGTGCCAGCAGTTACGCGGGTAATCAGCCCCAGCATTTT. As protein: CASSYAGNQPQHF.

With regard to this clone: The junction departs from the called germline gene at one end, perhaps through a read error. The chain recombines TRBV7-9 with TRBJ1-2; D might be TRBD1 (5 bases). CDR1 is SEHNR, CDR2 FQNEAQ, per germline (reference sequence). The CDR3 is 14 residues long. The chain's CDR3 is CSSSQSAGGYGYTF. CDR3 sequence (DNA): TGTTCCAGCAGCCAGTCAGCCGGGGGATATGGCTACACCTTC. The entire variable domain, with the rest obtained from reference TRBV7-9 and TRBJ1-2, is as follows: DTGVSQNPRHKITKRGQNVTFRCDPISEHNRLYWYRQTLGQGPEFLTYFQNEAQLEKSRLLSDRFSAERPKGSFSTLEIQRTEQGDSAMYLCSSSQSAGGYGYTFGSGTRLTVV.

This clone showed up just once. The chain combines TRBV4-1 with TRBJ2-7, with 11 bases identical to TRBD1. Germline loops: CDR1 MGHRA, CDR2 YSYEKL. J gave up 1 base and V 0 bases, and 5 bases lay outside the gene matches. There are 17 residues in the CDR3. In DNA, the CDR3 is TGCGCCAGCAGCCAAGAAGAGGGACAGGGGGTTTCCTACGAGCAGTACTTC. Its translation is CASSQEEGQGVSYEQYF.

The chain is built from TRBV7-9 and TRBJ2-7; 10 nucleotides line up with TRBD1. CDR3 length: 14 residues. Germline CDR1 is SEHNR and CDR2 is FQNEAQ (reference sequence). V lost 0 bases and J lost 5; bases outside the gene matches: 1. The CDR3 loop is CASSLAGQGHEQYF. The CDR3 region has the DNA TGTGCCAGCAGCTTAGCGGGACAGGGGCACGAGCAGTACTTC.

Remarks on this clone: Distinct nucleotide sequences in the sample also encode this CDR3. This rearrangement joins TRBV6-4 to TRBJ1-2; 10 bases align to TRBD1. The CDR3 length is 15 residues. Germline loops: CDR1 MRHNA, CDR2 SNTAGT. The ends lost 2 bases at V and 7 bases at J; junction bases unmatched: 7. The CDR3 coding sequence is TGTGCCAGCAGTGACACGGGACAGGGGATTGGTGGCTACACCTTC. Translated, it gives CASSDTGQGIGGYTF.

The chain combines TRBV4-3 with TRBJ1-2; 8 bases are a match to TRBD1. Germline CDR1 is LGHNA and CDR2 is YSLEER. This CDR3 comprises 18 residues. V shed 0 bases and J 5 bases; nucleotides not matched to a gene: 14. The CDR3 loop is CASSQDRRGIGQGYGYTF. In DNA, the CDR3 is TGCGCCAGCAGCCAAGATCGTAGGGGAATAGGACAGGGTTATGGCTACACCTTC.

The chain is built from TRBV21-1 and TRBJ2-5; the D segment call TRBD2 is taken from the table without a DNA check. TRBV21-1 is classified as a pseudogene. This CDR3 comprises 18 residues. The CDR3 region is CASSKDRSRLNRQETQYF. CDR3 DNA sequence: TGTGCCAGCAGCAAAGATAGGTCCAGACTCAATCGCCAAGAGACCCAGTACTTC.

This clone has just a few counts. The CDR3 nucleotides read TGTGCCAGCAGCGTGGGACAGGGGTCCTACGAGCAGTACTTC. Translating it yields CASSVGQGSYEQYF. The chain carries TRBV7-8 and TRBJ2-7, with 10 nucleotides matching TRBD1. The CDR3 spans 14 residues. V dropped 5 bases and J dropped 1; count of bases not matched to a gene: 2. Looked up from germline, CDR1 is SGHVS and CDR2 is FQNEAQ.

The rearrangement uses TRBV7-2 and TRBJ1-4, with D possibly TRBD1 on 5 matching bases. Per germline, CDR1 SGHTA and CDR2 FQGNSA. The CDR3 contains 15 residues. V was clipped by 2 bases and J by 0 bases, with 7 bases between them. CDR3 sequence: CASSLIRATNEKLFF. The DNA of the CDR3 is TGTGCCAGCAGCTTAATCAGGGCAACTAATGAAAAACTGTTTTTT.

The count of this clone is one. This chain joins TRBV27 and TRBJ1-1; tentatively, D is TRBD1 (6 bases). Deletions cut 3 bases from V and 4 bases from J, with 15 bases between. Germline assignment: CDR1 MNHEY and CDR2 SMNVEV (reference sequence). The CDR3 loop spans 15 amino acids. CDR3 in amino acids: CASSFGGGLSTEAFF. CDR3 in DNA: TGTGCCAGCAGTTTCGGGGGGGGGCTGAGCACTGAAGCTTTCTTT.

The chain carries TRBV5-6 and TRBJ1-1, with D hard to call. The V gene's germline CDR1 is SGHDT and CDR2 YYEEEE. V shed 3 bases and J shed 1 base, with 13 bases lying between them. This CDR3 has 15 amino acids. CDR3 in amino acids: CASSSSPRGNTEAFF. Here the CDR3 DNA reads TGTGCCAGCAGCTCGTCCCCTCGGGGGAACACTGAAGCTTTCTTT. Variable domain in full (rest from reference TRBV5-6 and TRBJ1-1): DAGVTQSPTHLIKTRGQQVTLRCSPKSGHDTVSWYQQALGQGPQFIFQYYEEEERQRGNFPDRFSGHQFPNYSSELNVNALLLGDSALYLCASSSSPRGNTEAFFGQGTRLTVV.

This rearrangement joins TRBV4-3 to TRBJ2-7, with D perhaps TRBD1 (6 bases). The V gene lost 1 base and the J gene lost 3 bases, with 13 bases spanning the gap. The germline V gene has CDR1 LGHNA and CDR2 YSLEER. The CDR3 contains 15 residues. The CDR3 here is CASSQGSGEIYEQYF. The CDR3 DNA reads as TGCGCCAGCAGCCAAGGCTCAGGGGAGATCTACGAGCAGTACTTC.

The chain employs TRBV7-2 and TRBJ2-7, with 8 bases matching TRBD1. This CDR3 has 18 residues. Per germline, CDR1 SGHTA and CDR2 FQGNSA. Trimming cost V 1 base and J 4 bases; bases outside gene matches: 15. This CDR3 is CASSLGGADRAFIYEQYF. The DNA of the CDR3 is TGTGCCAGCAGCTTAGGAGGAGCGGACAGGGCTTTTATATACGAGCAGTACTTC.

Written as DNA, the CDR3 is TGTGCCAGTAGTATTTCAAGCAATCAGCCCCAGCATTTT. Residues: CASSISSNQPQHF. V gene TRBV19 combines with J gene TRBJ1-5; the D is unclear. Looked up from germline, CDR1 is LNHDA and CDR2 is SQIVND (reference sequence). The CDR3 sequence is 13 residues long. The V end was cut by 3 bases, the J end by 1 base, with 4 bases between.

About this clone: The junction shows a germline mismatch at one end, possibly a read error. The chain couples TRBV7-7 to TRBJ2-7, with TRBD1 identical over 10 bases. Germline loops: CDR1 SSHAT, CDR2 FNYEAQ (reference sequence). The length of the CDR3 is 15 residues. Written as DNA, the CDR3 is TGTGCTAGCAGCTCTGGGACAGGGGATGGCTACGAGCAGTACTTC. It encodes CASSSGTGDGYEQYF.

This chain links TRBV27 with TRBJ2-2; 10 bases fit TRBD2. Germline loops: CDR1 MNHEY, CDR2 SMNVEV (reference sequence). The V and J ends lost 5 bases and 4 bases, in that order; junction bases with no gene match: 10. The CDR3 has 17 amino acids. DNA for the CDR3: TGTGCCAGCAGTCGGACTAGCGGCTATGGTGGCACCGGGGAGCTGTTTTTT. This codes for CASSRTSGYGGTGELFF.

The chain couples TRBV28 to TRBJ2-2; D ambiguous. Germline values: CDR1 MDHEN, CDR2 SYDVKM. Trimming took 11 bases from V and 1 from J, leaving 11 bases between them. The CDR3 covers 13 residues. CDR3 amino acids: CASLGWNTGELFF. The CDR3 region has the DNA TGTGCCTCCCTCGGGTGGAACACCGGGGAGCTGTTTTTT.

V is TRBV25-1 and J is TRBJ2-7, with 8 bases that match TRBD2. Germline V gene sequence: CDR1 MGHDK, CDR2 SYGVNS. Trimming at V came to 2 bases and at J to 2 bases, leaving 5 bases not matched to a gene. CDR3 length: 15 amino acids. This CDR3 reads CASSEAGSGTYEQYF. CDR3 coding DNA: TGTGCCAGCAGTGAAGCGGGTAGCGGGACCTACGAGCAGTACTTC.

The chain couples TRBV18 to TRBJ1-1, with a tentative D call TRBD1 (5 bases). V gave up 4 bases and J gave up 1 base, with 10 bases separating them. The CDR3 extends over 14 amino acids. The germline V gene encodes CDR1 KGHSH and CDR2 LQKENI. CDR3 amino acids: CASSLGLGNTEAFF. CDR3 bases: TGTGCCAGCTCACTGGGACTAGGGAACACTGAAGCTTTCTTT. The full variable domain, completed using reference TRBV18 and TRBJ1-1, is NAGVMQNPRHLVRRRGQEARLRCSPMKGHSHVYWYRQLPEEGLKFMVYLQKENIIDESGMPKERFSAEFPKEGPSILRIQQVVRGDSAAYFCASSLGLGNTEAFFGQGTRLTVV.

Points on this clone: The same CDR3 also results from other DNA sequences found in this sample. This sequence joins TRBV7-8 and TRBJ1-1; weak D call: TRBD1 (5 bases). The CDR3 sequence is 16 residues long. Trimming stripped 5 bases from V and 1 base from J, with 17 bases between. Germline assignment: CDR1 SGHVS and CDR2 FQNEAQ. The CDR3 reads CASSITGGGGNTEAFF. CDR3 DNA sequence: TGTGCCAGCAGCATTACCGGGGGGGGAGGGAACACTGAAGCTTTCTTT.

The chain is built from TRBV10-3 and TRBJ2-7; 10 nucleotides agree with TRBD2. The CDR3 covers 15 residues. V shed 4 bases and J 1 base; nucleotides not matched to a gene: 4. From germline, CDR1 is ENHRY and CDR2 SYGVKD. DNA of the CDR3: TGTGCCATCAGTGGCGGGACTAGCGTTTCCTACGAGCAGTACTTC. It codes for CAISGGTSVSYEQYF.

The rearrangement uses TRBV6-6 and TRBJ1-5, with 7 nucleotides matching TRBD1. Per the germline V gene, CDR1 is MNHNY and CDR2 is SVGAGI (reference sequence). The ends lost 4 bases at V and 4 bases at J; junction bases unmatched: 10. This CDR3 spans 16 amino acids. CDR3 region: CASSFLRGHGNQPQHF. CDR3 coding DNA: TGTGCCAGCAGTTTTCTAAGGGGGCACGGGAATCAGCCCCAGCATTTT.

This sequence joins TRBV6-4 and TRBJ2-2; TRBD2 aligns across 10 bases. Germline CDR1 and CDR2: MRHNA and SNTAGT. J gave up 3 bases and V 6 bases, and 4 bases lay outside the gene matches. CDR3 length equals 15 residues. The CDR3 DNA reads as TGTGCCAGCAGCGTGACTAGCGGGCACACCGGGGAGCTGTTTTTT. Translating gives CASSVTSGHTGELFF.

In the case of this clone: This specimen includes other DNA sequences encoding the same CDR3. This chain links TRBV6-5 with TRBJ1-6, with unresolved D. The V gene lost 3 bases and the J gene lost 0 bases, with 6 bases spanning the gap. This CDR3 has 15 residues. From germline, CDR1 is MNHEY and CDR2 SVGAGI. CDR3 residues: CASSYSSSYNSPLHF. For the CDR3, the DNA is TGTGCCAGCAGTTATTCCAGCTCCTATAATTCACCCCTCCACTTT.

V and J are TRBV5-1 and TRBJ2-7, with D possibly matching TRBD1 (5 bases). Germline V gene sequence: CDR1 SGHRS, CDR2 YFSETQ. This CDR3 spans 13 amino acids. Trimming shortened V by 0 bases and J by 5 bases, and 9 bases separated the two germline ends. The CDR3 DNA follows: TGCGCCAGCAGCTTGGGCGCCAGGGACGAGCAGTACTTC. Encoded protein: CASSLGARDEQYF.

The chain carries TRBV14 and TRBJ2-2; TRBD1 matches 8 bases. The CDR3 has 21 amino acids. V gave up 4 bases and J gave up 0 bases; unmatched junction bases: 19. CDR1 is SGHDN, CDR2 FVKESK, per germline. The CDR3 is CASSPSIWSRGPPPNTGELFF. Here the CDR3 DNA reads TGTGCCAGCAGCCCGTCAATATGGTCCAGGGGGCCCCCTCCGAACACCGGGGAGCTGTTTTTT.